This T cell receptor beta chain is from a study of cytomegalovirus exposure and HLA in healthy donors. Trimming removed 7 bases from V and 4 bases from J, with 13 bases in between. Per the germline V gene, CDR1 is MNHEY and CDR2 is SMNVEV (reference sequence). The CDR3 runs to 13 residues. The method was immunoSEQ multiplex PCR; TCRdb's version includes in-frame clones alone and lacks a portion of them. This sample has under 150,000 clones, with about 90% found just once. The V gene is TRBV27, the J gene TRBJ1-1; tentatively, D is TRBD1 (6 bases). The receptor was derived from a woman aged 18-35 years in good health and CMV-seronegative. The sequenced sample consisted of PBMCs. In DNA, the CDR3 is TGTGCCAGCAAAAGCAGGGGTACCACTGAAGCTTTCTTT. It encodes CASKSRGTTEAFF.